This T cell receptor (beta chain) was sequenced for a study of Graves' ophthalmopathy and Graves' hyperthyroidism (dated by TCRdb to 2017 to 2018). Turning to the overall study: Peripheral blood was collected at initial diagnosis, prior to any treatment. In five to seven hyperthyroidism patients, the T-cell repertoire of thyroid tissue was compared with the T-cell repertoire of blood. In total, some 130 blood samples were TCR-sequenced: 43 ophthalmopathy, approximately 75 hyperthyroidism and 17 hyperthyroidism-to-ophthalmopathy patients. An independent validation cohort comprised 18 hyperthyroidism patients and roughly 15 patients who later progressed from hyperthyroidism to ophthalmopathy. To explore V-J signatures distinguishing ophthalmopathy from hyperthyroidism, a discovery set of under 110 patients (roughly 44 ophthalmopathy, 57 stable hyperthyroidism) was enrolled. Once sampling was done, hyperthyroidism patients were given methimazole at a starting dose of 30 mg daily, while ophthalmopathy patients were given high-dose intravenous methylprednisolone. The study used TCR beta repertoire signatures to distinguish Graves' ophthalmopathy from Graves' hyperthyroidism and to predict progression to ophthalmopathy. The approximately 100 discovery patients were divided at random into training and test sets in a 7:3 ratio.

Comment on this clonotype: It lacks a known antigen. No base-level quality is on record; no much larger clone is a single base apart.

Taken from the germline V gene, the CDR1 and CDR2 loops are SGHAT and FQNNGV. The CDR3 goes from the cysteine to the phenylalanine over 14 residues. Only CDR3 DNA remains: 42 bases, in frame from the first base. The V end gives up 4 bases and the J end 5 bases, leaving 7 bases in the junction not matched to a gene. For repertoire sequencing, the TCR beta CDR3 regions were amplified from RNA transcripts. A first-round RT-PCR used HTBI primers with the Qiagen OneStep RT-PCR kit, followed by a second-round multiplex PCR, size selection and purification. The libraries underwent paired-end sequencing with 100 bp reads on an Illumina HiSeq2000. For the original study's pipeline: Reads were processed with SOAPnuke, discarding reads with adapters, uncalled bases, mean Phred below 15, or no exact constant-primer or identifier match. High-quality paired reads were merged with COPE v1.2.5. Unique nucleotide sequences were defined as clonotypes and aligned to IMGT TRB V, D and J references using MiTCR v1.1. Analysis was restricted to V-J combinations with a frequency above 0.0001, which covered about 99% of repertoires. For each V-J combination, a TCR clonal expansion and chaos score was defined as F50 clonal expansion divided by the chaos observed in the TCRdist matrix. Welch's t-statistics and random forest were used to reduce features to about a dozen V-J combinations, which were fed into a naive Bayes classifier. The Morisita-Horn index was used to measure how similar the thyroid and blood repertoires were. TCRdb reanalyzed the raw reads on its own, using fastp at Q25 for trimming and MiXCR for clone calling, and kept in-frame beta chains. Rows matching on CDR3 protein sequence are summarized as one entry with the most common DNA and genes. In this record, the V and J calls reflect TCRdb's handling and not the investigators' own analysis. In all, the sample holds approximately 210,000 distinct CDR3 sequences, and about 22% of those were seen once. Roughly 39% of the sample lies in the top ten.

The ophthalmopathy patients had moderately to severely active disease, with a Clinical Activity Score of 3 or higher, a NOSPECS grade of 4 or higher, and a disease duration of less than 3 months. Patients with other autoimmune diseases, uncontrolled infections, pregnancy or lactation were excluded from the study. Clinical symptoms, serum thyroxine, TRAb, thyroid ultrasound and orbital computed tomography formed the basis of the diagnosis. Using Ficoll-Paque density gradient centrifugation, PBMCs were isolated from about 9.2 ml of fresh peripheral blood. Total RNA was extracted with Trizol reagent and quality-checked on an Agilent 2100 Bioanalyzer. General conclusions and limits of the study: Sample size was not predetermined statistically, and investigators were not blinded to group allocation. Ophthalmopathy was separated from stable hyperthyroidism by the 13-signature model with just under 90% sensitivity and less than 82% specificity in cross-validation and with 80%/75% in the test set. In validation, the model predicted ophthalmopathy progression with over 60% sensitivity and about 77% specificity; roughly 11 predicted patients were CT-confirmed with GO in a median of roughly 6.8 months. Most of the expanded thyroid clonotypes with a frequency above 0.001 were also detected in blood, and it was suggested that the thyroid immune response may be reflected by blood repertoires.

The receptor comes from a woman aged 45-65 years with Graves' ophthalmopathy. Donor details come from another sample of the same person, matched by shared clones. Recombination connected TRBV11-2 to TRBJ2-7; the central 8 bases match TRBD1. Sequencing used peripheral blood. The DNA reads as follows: TGTGCCAGCAGCTCGGACAGGGTAGAGAACGAGCAGTACTTC. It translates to CASSSDRVENEQYF.